The 20 T cell receptor beta chains listed next were all sequenced from one sample in a study of CD8 T cells in Susac syndrome. With random hexamers, roughly 0.45 to 1 ug RNA was reverse transcribed. TCRdb recomputed calls from the immunoSEQ multiplex PCR reads with MiXCR, one row per CDR3 protein. The table lists around 150,000 distinct CDR3 sequences, around 93% of them singletons. Sequenced: CD8+ T cells from PBMCs. Receptor source: a human donor with Susac syndrome.

This chain links TRBV4-1 with TRBJ2-5; 13 nucleotides agree with TRBD2. The germline V gene has CDR1 MGHRA and CDR2 YSYEKL. After removal of 4 bases from V and 3 bases from J, the junction contained 2 bases not matched to a gene. The CDR3 totals 15 residues. The DNA for the CDR3 is TGCGCCAGCAGCCGTGGACTAGCGGGAGAAGAGACCCAGTACTTC. Translated, it gives CASSRGLAGEETQYF.

The chain couples TRBV5-1 to TRBJ2-3, with 13 nucleotides matching TRBD2. Germline lookup yields CDR1 SGHRS and CDR2 YFSETQ. With V trimmed by 0 bases and J by 5 bases, 6 bases remained unmatched. The length of the CDR3 is 17 residues. CDR3 loop: CASSLVGLAGVRDTQYF. CDR3 in DNA: TGCGCCAGCAGCTTGGTTGGACTAGCGGGAGTTCGAGATACGCAGTATTTT.

This clonotype appeared a single time. The genes are TRBV2 and TRBJ2-1; D might be TRBD1 (5 bases). The V gene's germline CDR1 is SNHLY and CDR2 FYNNEI. Trimming pared 0 bases from V and 4 bases from J, leaving 16 bases between. This CDR3 is built from 17 residues. The CDR3 loop reads CASSEARQTVAYNEQFF. The CDR3 DNA reads TGTGCCAGCAGTGAAGCGAGACAGACTGTGGCATACAATGAGCAGTTCTTC.

CDR3 residues: CASSIDTVGYNEQFF. Written as DNA, the CDR3 is TGCGCCAGCAGCATAGACACGGTGGGGTACAATGAGCAGTTCTTC. This chain links TRBV5-1 with TRBJ2-1; D gene unclear. Looked up from germline, CDR1 is SGHRS and CDR2 is YFSETQ. The germline V and J ends were trimmed by 4 bases and 4 bases, with 15 bases remaining between them. The CDR3 is 15 amino acids.

This clonotype was seen a single time. The CDR3 loop is CASSFGRADTTYEQYF. The CDR3 DNA sequence: TGTGCCAGCAGTTTCGGGCGCGCGGACACGACCTACGAGCAGTACTTC. The chain employs TRBV28 and TRBJ2-7; D is possibly TRBD1 (5 bases). There are 16 residues in the CDR3. Trimming left V 3 bases short and J 2 bases short, with 17 bases between. Germline V gene sequence: CDR1 MDHEN, CDR2 SYDVKM.

This sequence joins TRBV18 and TRBJ1-1; 7 nucleotides agree with TRBD1. V shed 3 bases and J 0 bases; nucleotides not matched to a gene: 13. From germline, CDR1 is KGHSH and CDR2 LQKENI. The CDR3 totals 18 residues. The CDR3 here is CASSPRSRDRTVNTEAFF. CDR3 DNA: TGTGCCAGCTCACCCCGAAGCCGGGACAGAACCGTGAACACTGAAGCTTTCTTT.

The chain is built from TRBV19 and TRBJ2-2; 8 positions agree with TRBD1. V shed 5 bases, J shed 3 bases, and the junction held 5 bases outside the gene matches. Germline assignment: CDR1 LNHDA and CDR2 SQIVND (reference sequence). The CDR3 runs 15 residues. This CDR3 is CASSSDREDTGELFF. CDR3 DNA: TGTGCCAGTAGTTCGGACAGGGAGGACACCGGGGAGCTGTTTTTT.

The rearrangement uses TRBV5-6 and TRBJ1-4; the D is unclear. V lost 3 bases to trimming and J lost 5 bases, with 14 bases between them. CDR3 length: 15 amino acids. The germline CDR1 and CDR2 sequences are SGHDT and YYEEEE. CDR3 residues: CASSSGLPTNEKLFF. CDR3 nucleotide sequence: TGTGCCAGCAGCTCGGGTCTACCGACGAATGAAAAACTGTTTTTT.

The rearrangement uses TRBV30 and TRBJ2-7; D is perhaps TRBD1 (5 bases). Trimming cost V 8 bases and J 3 bases, with 14 bases left between them. In germline, CDR1 is GTSNPN, CDR2 SVGIG (reference sequence). CDR3 length equals 12 residues. CDR3 DNA: TGTGCCGGACACAGTCCAAGCTACGAGCAGTACTTC. This gives the protein CAGHSPSYEQYF. The full variable domain, rest sourced from reference TRBV30 and TRBJ2-7, is SQTIHQWPATLVQPVGSPLSLECTVEGTSNPNLYWYRQAAGRGLQLLFYSVGIGQISSEVPQNLSASRPQDRQFILSSKKLLLSDSGFYLCAGHSPSYEQYFGPGTRLTVT.

J is TRBJ1-1 and V is TRBV6-5, with TRBD1 as a possible D gene (6 bases). Trimming stripped 2 bases from V and 1 base from J, with 14 bases between. CDR3 length equals 16 residues. CDR1 MNHEY and CDR2 SVGAGI come from the germline V gene. CDR3 sequence (DNA): TGTGCCAGCAGTTACGATCCGGCAGGGGCGAACACTGAAGCTTTCTTT. It codes for CASSYDPAGANTEAFF.

V and J are TRBV12-3 or TRBV12-4 and TRBJ2-1; D unclear. The CDR3 contains 13 residues. V gave up 6 bases and J gave up 4 bases, with 10 bases separating them. CDR3 amino acids: CASSHGTYNEQFF. CDR3 in DNA: TGTGCCAGCAGCCACGGAACGTACAATGAGCAGTTCTTC.

The chain joins TRBV11-2 to TRBJ2-1; 10 nucleotides line up with TRBD2. The CDR3 sequence is 15 residues long. The germline V gene has CDR1 SGHAT and CDR2 FQNNGV. V lost 3 bases and J lost 4; bases outside the gene matches: 3. CDR3 DNA: TGTGCCAGCAGCTTTAGGACTAGCGGATACAATGAGCAGTTCTTC. It codes for CASSFRTSGYNEQFF. The entire variable domain, with the rest obtained from reference TRBV11-2 and TRBJ2-1, is as follows: EAGVAQSPRYKIIEKRQSVAFWCNPISGHATLYWYQQILGQGPKLLIQFQNNGVVDDSQLPKDRFSAERLKGVDSTLKIQPAKLEDSAVYLCASSFRTSGYNEQFFGPGTRLTVL.

The chain has TRBV4-1 and TRBJ2-4; 7 nucleotides align to TRBD2. Germline CDR1 is MGHRA and CDR2 is YSYEKL. J was trimmed by 0 bases and V by 4 bases; bases with no gene match: 12. The CDR3 is 18 amino acids. The CDR3 nucleotides read TGCGCCAGCAGCCTCGGGGCCGGTAGCGGGCTAGCCAAAAACATTCAGTACTTC. It specifies CASSLGAGSGLAKNIQYF.

The rearrangement joins TRBV25-1 to TRBJ1-1; D is ambiguous. Per germline, CDR1 MGHDK and CDR2 SYGVNS. The CDR3 consists of 13 residues. The V and J ends lost 6 bases and 1 base respectively, with 9 bases between them. Here the CDR3 reads CASRAGRNTEAFF. Written as DNA, the CDR3 is TGTGCCAGCAGGGCCGGGAGGAACACTGAAGCTTTCTTT.

The chain uses TRBV7-9 and TRBJ1-4; D call uncertain. The CDR3 covers 12 residues. V was cut by 2 bases and J by 12 bases, with 10 bases left in between. Germline values: CDR1 SEHNR, CDR2 FQNEAQ (reference sequence). CDR3: CASSLFGGELFF. CDR3 DNA: TGTGCCAGCAGCTTATTCGGCGGGGAACTGTTTTTT.

This chain uses TRBV6-6 with TRBJ2-5, with 10 bases lining up with TRBD2. V lost 5 bases, J lost 5 bases, and 5 bases stayed unmatched. This CDR3 region has 14 residues. Germline CDR1 is MNHNY and CDR2 is SVGAGI (reference sequence). The CDR3 DNA reads as TGTGCCAGCAGTAATCTAGCGGGAGTGGAGACCCAGTACTTC. Translated: CASSNLAGVETQYF.

The V and J genes are TRBV5-6 and TRBJ1-2; 7 positions agree with TRBD1. With 4 bases clipped from V and 3 bases from J, the junction kept 6 bases outside the gene matches. There are 14 residues in the CDR3. The germline V gene has CDR1 SGHDT and CDR2 YYEEEE. CDR3 amino acids: CASSQDRWDYGYTF. The CDR3 bases are TGTGCCAGCAGCCAGGACAGGTGGGACTATGGCTACACCTTC.

For the CDR3, the DNA is TGTGCCAGCGGGGAAATGGGACAGGGGGCGAAGCCCCAGCATTTT. This sequence encodes CASGEMGQGAKPQHF. This chain links TRBV6-5 with TRBJ1-5, with 12 nucleotides matching TRBD1. The CDR3 has 15 residues. Germline assignment: CDR1 MNHEY and CDR2 SVGAGI. Losses at the gene ends were 8 bases for V and 8 bases for J; bases not matched to a gene: 10.

Only a few counts were recorded for this clonotype. The chain combines TRBV6-6 with TRBJ1-5; no reliable D call. V lost 5 bases and J lost 2, with 7 bases in between. CDR1 MNHNY and CDR2 SVGAGI come from the germline V gene (reference sequence). The CDR3 consists of 13 residues. CDR3 loop: CASSLTGNQPQHF. In DNA form, the CDR3 reads TGTGCCAGCAGTCTAACAGGCAATCAGCCCCAGCATTTT.

The J gene is TRBJ2-3, the V gene TRBV6-4, with D possibly being TRBD1 (6 bases). The CDR3 loop spans 14 amino acids. Trimming pared 6 bases from V and 2 bases from J, leaving 12 bases between. Germline V gene data show CDR1 as MRHNA and CDR2 as SNTAGT. CDR3 bases: TGTGCCAGCAGCACAGGGAGTAACACAGATACGCAGTATTTT. As protein: CASSTGSNTDTQYF.